Presented here are 30 T cell receptor beta chains from one specimen sequenced in a study of T-cell memory formation after mild COVID-19. TCRdb re-analysed the 5' RACE reads in MiXCR, keeping a single row per CDR3 protein. The data show about 200,000 distinct CDR3 sequences, with over 9.5% seen just once and roughly 4% held by the top ten. The sample taken for sequencing was PBMCs or a T cell subset sorted from them (not recorded which). The receptor source for this set is a man between 18 and 35 years old who had mild COVID-19 (a few samples of this study predate the infection). Cell type and time point are not known.

This chain links TRBV12-3 or TRBV12-4 with TRBJ1-1, with TRBD1 as a possible D gene (5 bases). The CDR3 runs 12 residues. The germline V and J ends were trimmed by 3 bases and 5 bases, with 7 bases remaining between them. DNA for the CDR3: TGTGCCAGCAGTTTTTGGGGGACTGAAGCTTTCTTT. The encoded protein is CASSFWGTEAFF.

CDR3 region: CASSSNYQPQHF. The DNA for the CDR3 is TGTGCCAGCAGTTCTAACTATCAGCCCCAGCATTTT. This chain uses TRBV12-3 or TRBV12-4 with TRBJ1-5, with no clear D. CDR3 length: 12 amino acids. V lost 4 bases and J 5 bases, leaving 6 bases between the germline ends.

Ten or more counts support this clonotype. J is TRBJ2-5 and V is TRBV11-2; D gene unclear. The CDR3 spans 13 residues. Trimming left V 1 base short and J 5 bases short, with 8 bases between. CDR1 is SGHAT and CDR2 is FQNNGV in the germline V gene. The chain's CDR3 is CASSLGSRETQYF. CDR3 sequence (DNA): TGTGCCAGCAGCTTAGGTAGCCGGGAGACCCAGTACTTC.

This clonotype came up a few times. The chain uses TRBV6-4 and TRBJ2-2, with a weak D call TRBD1 (5 bases). Trimming took 10 bases from V and 0 from J, leaving 9 bases between them. Germline values: CDR1 MRHNA, CDR2 SNTAGT. The CDR3 consists of 13 residues. The CDR3 DNA sequence: TGTGCCACTAGACAGTCGAACACCGGGGAGCTGTTTTTT. Translation gives CATRQSNTGELFF.

This clonotype was seen a few times. V and J are TRBV4-1 and TRBJ2-5, with no clear D. Germline V gene data show CDR1 as MGHRA and CDR2 as YSYEKL. The CDR3 loop spans 14 amino acids. V was pared by 0 bases and J by 2 bases, with 7 bases between. The CDR3, as DNA: TGCGCCAGCAGCCAAGAGCGCAGACAAGAGACCCAGTACTTC. Amino acids: CASSQERRQETQYF.

The chain joins TRBV7-9 to TRBJ2-6; D is ambiguous. The V gene's germline CDR1 is SEHNR and CDR2 FQNEAQ (reference sequence). The CDR3 runs 16 residues. Trimming took 1 base from V and 3 from J, leaving 10 bases between them. The CDR3 region has the DNA TGTGCCAGCAGCTTAGGACGGGCTCTTGGGGCCAACGTCCTGACTTTC. Translation: CASSLGRALGANVLTF.

A few counts support this clonotype. The gene calls are TRBV7-9 and TRBJ1-6; a weak D match, TRBD1 (6 bases). The CDR3 sequence is 15 residues long. Germline CDR1 and CDR2: SEHNR and FQNEAQ (reference sequence). Trimming pared 10 bases from V and 0 bases from J, leaving 13 bases between. The CDR3 sequence: CATSWGASYNSPLHF. In nucleotides, the CDR3 is TGTGCCACCTCGTGGGGGGCCTCCTATAATTCACCCCTCCACTTT.

This clonotype turned up a few times. The chain carries TRBV27 and TRBJ2-7; the D is unclear. V dropped 2 bases and J dropped 7 bases, with 12 bases sitting between them. The germline CDR1 and CDR2 sequences are MNHEY and SMNVEV (reference sequence). The length of the CDR3 is 13 residues. CDR3 region: CASSLTYTSEQYF. The CDR3 region has the DNA TGTGCCAGCAGTTTAACGTATACCAGTGAGCAGTACTTC.

This clonotype was seen only a few times. The rearrangement links TRBV7-9 to TRBJ2-2; D is unclear. Trimming stripped 1 base from V and 5 bases from J, with 8 bases between. Germline CDR1 reads SEHNR; CDR2 reads FQNEAQ (reference sequence). The CDR3 is made up of 14 amino acids. CDR3 region: CASSLDLITGELFF. The CDR3 DNA reads as TGTGCCAGCAGCTTAGATCTGATTACCGGGGAGCTGTTTTTT.

This clonotype was detected ten times or more. This rearrangement joins TRBV7-2 to TRBJ2-1, with D tentatively TRBD2 (6 bases). V was cut by 2 bases and J by 4 bases, with 12 bases left in between. The V gene's germline CDR1 is SGHTA and CDR2 FQGNSA. The CDR3 is made up of 15 amino acids. The DNA of the CDR3 is TGTGCCAGCAGCTTAACGCCTAGCGTTTACAATGAGCAGTTCTTC. It codes for CASSLTPSVYNEQFF. The variable domain in full, completed from reference TRBV7-2 and TRBJ2-1, reads GAGVSQSPSNKVTEKGKDVELRCDPISGHTALYWYRQSLGQGLEFLIYFQGNSAPDKSGLPSDRFSAERTGGSVSTLTIQRTQQEDSAVYLCASSLTPSVYNEQFFGPGTRLTVL.

V gene TRBV4-2 combines with J gene TRBJ2-7; D not resolved. V lost 0 bases and J 2 bases, leaving 11 bases between the germline ends. The CDR3 extends over 15 amino acids. Germline V gene sequence: CDR1 LGHNA, CDR2 YNFKEQ. For the CDR3, the DNA is TGTGCCAGCAGCCAAGATTCCCGGGTACCCTACGAGCAGTACGTC. It codes for CASSQDSRVPYEQYV.

V is TRBV29-1 and J is TRBJ2-5, with TRBD1 as a possible D gene (5 bases). This CDR3 is 13 amino acids long. Germline CDR1 SQVTM, CDR2 ANQGSEA. V dropped 5 bases and J dropped 3 bases, with 13 bases sitting between them. This CDR3 is CSVSGQVEETQYF. The CDR3 region has the DNA TGCAGCGTTTCAGGGCAGGTCGAAGAGACCCAGTACTTC.

The chain carries TRBV20-1 and TRBJ1-1; D is ambiguous. The V end was cut by 0 bases, the J end by 0 bases, with 14 bases between. Germline assignment: CDR1 DFQATT and CDR2 SNEGSKA (reference sequence). The CDR3 has 16 amino acids. The CDR3 loop is CSARDTLWAMNTEAFF. The CDR3 bases are TGCAGTGCTAGAGATACGTTGTGGGCAATGAACACTGAAGCTTTCTTT.

The table lists this clonotype with many counts. CDR3 sequence (DNA): TGCGCCAGCAGCTATGGGACAGGGCAAGAGACCCAGTACTTC. Protein sequence: CASSYGTGQETQYF. The chain uses TRBV5-1 and TRBJ2-5; TRBD1 agrees at 9 bases. The CDR3 totals 14 residues. Germline CDR1 and CDR2: SGHRS and YFSETQ. Germline trimming cut 3 bases from V and 2 bases from J; bases unmatched to any gene: 2. Full variable domain (rest looked up from reference TRBV5-1 and TRBJ2-5): KAGVTQTPRYLIKTRGQQVTLSCSPISGHRSVSWYQQTPGQGLQFLFEYFSETQRNKGNFPGRFSGRQFSNSRSEMNVSTLELGDSALYLCASSYGTGQETQYFGPGTRLLVL.

This clonotype has a count of ten or more. The rearrangement joins TRBV11-2 to TRBJ1-1; possible D gene TRBD1, 5 bases. Germline V gives CDR1 SGHAT, CDR2 FQNNGV. Trimming took off 4 bases at V and 5 bases at J, with 5 bases between the two ends. This CDR3 has 11 amino acids. In DNA, the CDR3 is TGTGCCAGCAGCTGGGGGACTGAAGCTTTCTTT. Amino acids: CASSWGTEAFF.

This clonotype was detected ten times or more. The chain uses TRBV12-3 or TRBV12-4 and TRBJ2-3; D remains unclear. With 3 bases removed from V and 1 base from J, the gap between germline ends came to 8 bases. The CDR3 runs 14 residues. The DNA of the CDR3 is TGTGCCAGCAGTTTTGTAGGAGGCACAGATACGCAGTATTTT. As protein: CASSFVGGTDTQYF.

This clonotype was counted many times. This chain uses TRBV3-1 with TRBJ2-1; no firm D call. Germline loops: CDR1 LGHDT, CDR2 YNNKEL (reference sequence). Trimming stripped 1 base from V and 6 bases from J, with 4 bases between. The CDR3 runs 12 residues. The CDR3 spells CASSQVFNEQFF. In nucleotides, the CDR3 is TGTGCCAGCAGCCAAGTATTCAATGAGCAGTTCTTC.

This clonotype turned up a few times. The rearrangement links TRBV24-1 to TRBJ2-1; possibly TRBD2 for D (6 bases). Germline V gives CDR1 KGHDR, CDR2 SFDVKD. This CDR3 is built from 17 residues. Trimming removed 1 base from V and 7 bases from J, with 19 bases in between. The CDR3 region is CATSDFYFGVSGNEQFF. CDR3 bases: TGTGCCACCAGTGATTTTTATTTCGGAGTTAGCGGTAATGAGCAGTTCTTC.

This clonotype has a handful of counts. V is TRBV12-3 or TRBV12-4 and J is TRBJ1-6; D is unclear. This CDR3 comprises 17 residues. Trimming shortened V by 7 bases and J by 1 base, and 17 bases separated the two germline ends. For the CDR3, the DNA is TGTGCCAGCACTAACGCTCCGGTTGGTTCCTATAATTCACCCCTCCACTTT. Translated, it gives CASTNAPVGSYNSPLHF.

There are a few counts of this clonotype. V usage is TRBV27 and J usage is TRBJ2-7; D may be TRBD1 (6 bases). This CDR3 is built from 13 residues. Germline V gene sequence: CDR1 MNHEY, CDR2 SMNVEV (reference sequence). V shed 5 bases and J shed 3 bases, with 11 bases lying between them. The CDR3 DNA reads as TGTGCCAGCAGTCCCAGGACAGACTACGAGCAGTACTTC. This encodes CASSPRTDYEQYF.

This chain uses TRBV19 with TRBJ2-2; D is uncertain. The CDR3 is made up of 15 amino acids. Germline CDR1 LNHDA, CDR2 SQIVND (reference sequence). V lost 1 base and J 0 bases, leaving 6 bases between the germline ends. The CDR3 bases are TGTGCCAGTAGTATAGTGGGATCGAACACCGGGGAGCTGTTTTTT. As protein: CASSIVGSNTGELFF.

This clonotype showed up just a few times. The chain has TRBV19 and TRBJ2-3, with D maybe TRBD1 (5 bases). The CDR3 runs 14 residues. V lost 4 bases and J lost 2, with 10 bases in between. From germline, CDR1 is LNHDA and CDR2 SQIVND (reference sequence). The CDR3 sequence is CASSRQYYTDTQYF. CDR3 bases: TGTGCCAGTAGTAGACAGTACTACACAGATACGCAGTATTTT.

This clonotype was counted ten times or more. The chain has TRBV2 and TRBJ2-3; D perhaps matches TRBD1 (5 bases). There are 12 residues in the CDR3. Looked up from germline, CDR1 is SNHLY and CDR2 is FYNNEI. The V end was cut by 2 bases, the J end by 5 bases, with 5 bases between. CDR3 coding DNA: TGTGCCAGCAGTGAACAGGGAGATACGCAGTATTTT. Amino acids: CASSEQGDTQYF.

V is TRBV7-9 and J is TRBJ1-3, with 7 nucleotides matching TRBD1. The CDR3 extends over 13 amino acids. CDR1 is SEHNR and CDR2 is FQNEAQ in the germline V gene (reference sequence). The V segment lost 5 bases and the J segment 9 bases; nucleotides outside the gene matches: 7. CDR3 coding DNA: TGTGCCAGCAGCAACAGGGACAGAGGCACCATATATTTT. Its protein is CASSNRDRGTIYF.

This rearrangement joins TRBV5-1 to TRBJ2-2; tentative D call: TRBD1 (6 bases). V was shortened by 9 bases and J by 0 bases, with 12 bases between the two germline ends. The CDR3 covers 14 residues. Germline V CDR1 and CDR2: SGHRS, YFSETQ. As DNA, the CDR3 is TGCGCCACCCGGAGGACAGCGAACACCGGGGAGCTGTTTTTT. Residues: CATRRTANTGELFF.

This clonotype was seen at least ten times. V gene TRBV6-5 combines with J gene TRBJ2-6; 9 bases map to TRBD1. The CDR3 is 17 amino acids. In germline, CDR1 is MNHEY, CDR2 SVGAGI. Germline trimming cut 2 bases from V and 4 bases from J; bases unmatched to any gene: 6. The CDR3 coding sequence is TGTGCCAGCAGTTACGGACAGGGGCATGTGGGGGCCAACGTCCTGACTTTC. Translated, it gives CASSYGQGHVGANVLTF.

The rearrangement joins TRBV4-1 to TRBJ2-3; 13 bases match TRBD2. Germline assignment: CDR1 MGHRA and CDR2 YSYEKL. V lost 4 bases and J lost 1; bases outside the gene matches: 5. The CDR3 extends over 17 amino acids. For the CDR3, the DNA is TGCGCCAGCAGCCCCGCGGGACTAGCGGGACGCACAGATACGCAGTATTTT. Protein: CASSPAGLAGRTDTQYF.

This clonotype has ten or more counts. The chain joins TRBV6-2 or TRBV6-3 to TRBJ2-3; a weak D match, TRBD2 (5 bases). V dropped 5 bases and J dropped 3 bases, with 15 bases sitting between them. CDR1 is MNHEY, CDR2 SVGEGT, per germline. The CDR3 has 15 residues. This chain's CDR3 is CASSTRAERTDTQYF. The CDR3 DNA follows: TGTGCCAGCAGTACGCGGGCTGAAAGGACAGATACGCAGTATTTT.

The V and J genes are TRBV6-5 and TRBJ2-1; D uncertain. Germline CDR1 and CDR2: MNHEY and SVGAGI. The CDR3 is made up of 12 amino acids. Trimming pared 6 bases from V and 6 bases from J, leaving 9 bases between. CDR3 coding DNA: TGTGCCAGCAGCTCGACTTTCAATGAGCAGTTCTTC. Encoded protein: CASSSTFNEQFF.

This clonotype was counted a few times. The chain has TRBV20-1 and TRBJ2-3; the D is unclear. Germline V gene data show CDR1 as DFQATT and CDR2 as SNEGSKA (reference sequence). The CDR3 consists of 15 residues. The V end lost 3 bases, the J end lost 0 bases, and 13 bases lay between the germline ends. CDR3 protein: CSASGMKSSTDTQYF. DNA of the CDR3: TGCAGTGCTAGTGGAATGAAATCTAGCACAGATACGCAGTATTTT.